The present T cell receptor beta chain was sequenced within a study of neurological immune-mediated disorders. The cDNA was generated by 5'RACE with 10-nucleotide random UMIs. TCRdb passed the 5' RACE reads through MiXCR, listing each CDR3 protein once. The sample holds some 50,000 distinct CDR3 sequences; 1.9% are singletons and the top ten take less than 2.5%. Trimming at V came to 6 bases and at J to 0 bases, leaving 12 bases not matched to a gene. CDR3 size: 18 residues. Germline loops: CDR1 LGHDT, CDR2 YNNKEL (reference sequence). Whole-study results and caveats: A possible signature was seen in one related-CDR3 cluster, into which phylogenetic grouping placed the repertoires of 18 of 34 multiple sclerosis patients.

This clonotype was counted many times. What it binds is not known. The chain recombines TRBV3-1 with TRBJ2-1, with 9 bases fitting TRBD1. Sequencing input: PBMCs. This TCR came from a woman in her 40s with multiple sclerosis. The chain's CDR3 is CASSRLDRGLSSYNEQFF. The DNA of the CDR3 is TGTGCCAGCAGTCGATTGGACAGGGGCCTAAGCTCCTACAATGAGCAGTTCTTC.